These 22 T cell receptor beta chains share one sample of origin, sequenced in a study of PD-L1 blockade in urothelial cancer. Sequencing was performed with immunoSEQ multiplex PCR; in TCRdb, only in-frame clones are kept and a portion is missing. The data hold 48,000 or so clones, with 70% to 90% observed a single time. Time point denoted: peripheral blood 6 weeks after treatment start. The sample was PBMCs, taken around atezolizumab (anti-PD-L1) treatment. The receptors here all came from a man aged 70 or older with urothelial cancer.

This rearrangement joins TRBV4-1 to TRBJ2-7; 8 nucleotides match TRBD1. Germline-derived CDR1 and CDR2 are MGHRA and YSYEKL. Unmatched junction bases numbered 8, after V lost 6 bases and J lost 4 bases. This CDR3 contains 14 residues. This chain's CDR3 is CASRSGQEHYEQYF. The CDR3 nucleotides are TGCGCCAGCAGGTCGGGACAGGAACATTACGAGCAGTACTTC.

The rearrangement joins TRBV28 to TRBJ2-3; 13 positions match TRBD2. The CDR3 contains 18 residues. With 5 bases clipped from V and 0 bases from J, the junction kept 8 bases outside the gene matches. The germline gives CDR1 MDHEN, CDR2 SYDVKM. CDR3 nucleotides: TGTGCCAGCAGTCGTGGACTAGCGGGAGAGTTTAGCACAGATACGCAGTATTTT. This codes for CASSRGLAGEFSTDTQYF.

The rearrangement uses TRBV2 and TRBJ1-3; 7 nucleotides line up with TRBD1. V lost 6 bases and J lost 1; bases outside the gene matches: 6. The germline gives CDR1 SNHLY, CDR2 FYNNEI. The CDR3 is made up of 15 amino acids. The CDR3 is CASSRNRGSGNTIYF. The CDR3 DNA follows: TGTGCCAGCAGCCGCAACAGGGGTTCTGGAAACACCATATATTTT.

In the case of this clone: The junction departs from germline at one end; a sequencing error may be responsible. V is TRBV7-7 and J is TRBJ2-1, with TRBD1 matching 8 bases. The CDR3 runs to 16 residues. Germline CDR1 and CDR2: SSHAT and FNYEAQ (reference sequence). The CDR3 nucleotides are TGTGCTAGCAGCTTAGACGGACAGGGTTCCTACAATGAGCAGTTCTTC. Protein sequence: CASSLDGQGSYNEQFF.

This clone was recorded only once. The chain is built from TRBV28 and TRBJ2-1; possibly TRBD1 for D (6 bases). The CDR3 sequence is 16 residues long. Trimming shortened V by 5 bases and J by 6 bases, and 20 bases separated the two germline ends. Germline CDR1 is MDHEN and CDR2 is SYDVKM. CDR3 in amino acids: CASSHSETGTANEQFF. Written as DNA, the CDR3 is TGTGCCAGCAGTCACTCCGAAACAGGGACGGCCAATGAGCAGTTCTTC.

The chain couples TRBV11-2 to TRBJ2-5; D not certain. The CDR3 extends over 14 amino acids. The germline CDR1 and CDR2 sequences are SGHAT and FQNNGV. Trimming took off 6 bases at V and 3 bases at J, with 14 bases between the two ends. The DNA of the CDR3 is TGTGCCAGCAGTACCGGGTCTACGAAAGAGACCCAGTACTTC. Its translation is CASSTGSTKETQYF.

V is TRBV5-5 and J is TRBJ1-1; 7 bases line up with TRBD1. CDR3 length equals 12 residues. V lost 5 bases, J lost 7 bases, and 5 bases stayed unmatched. Germline V gene sequence: CDR1 SGHKS, CDR2 YYEKEE (reference sequence). CDR3 DNA: TGTGCCAGCAGAAAAACAGGGGATGAAGCTTTCTTT. As protein: CASRKTGDEAFF.

The V call is TRBV6-1, the J call TRBJ1-5; 10 bases are shared with TRBD1. This CDR3 contains 18 residues. The V and J ends lost 3 bases and 1 base, in that order; junction bases with no gene match: 9. CDR1 and CDR2 (germline): MNHNS, SASEGT. The CDR3 here is CASSDRDRGLESNQPQHF. The CDR3 DNA follows: TGTGCCAGCAGTGACCGGGACAGGGGTCTTGAAAGCAATCAGCCCCAGCATTTT.

This chain connects TRBV11-3 to TRBJ2-3; D might be TRBD2 (6 bases). Germline V gene sequence: CDR1 SGHNT, CDR2 YENEEA. The ends were cut back, 5 bases at V and 0 bases at J, with 21 bases in the middle. The length of the CDR3 is 18 residues. The CDR3 region is CASSPGVADITSTDTQYF. The CDR3 nucleotides read TGTGCCAGCAGCCCCGGGGTAGCGGACATCACTAGCACAGATACGCAGTATTTT.

This clone was detected only a few times. The chain employs TRBV6-1 and TRBJ2-7, with 7 bases fitting TRBD2. Germline assignment: CDR1 MNHNS and CDR2 SASEGT. This CDR3 region has 13 residues. V shed 8 bases and J 4 bases; nucleotides not matched to a gene: 8. The CDR3 here is CASGRAHLYEQYF. The CDR3 DNA is TGTGCCAGCGGGAGGGCTCATTTGTACGAGCAGTACTTC.

The J gene is TRBJ1-3, the V gene TRBV25-1; 7 bases are shared with TRBD1. There are 13 residues in the CDR3. Germline lookup yields CDR1 MGHDK and CDR2 SYGVNS. V was pared by 6 bases and J by 1 base, with 0 bases of the junction left unmatched. This CDR3 reads CASRGQSGNTIYF. CDR3 nucleotides: TGTGCCAGCAGGGGACAGTCTGGAAACACCATATATTTT. Full variable domain (outside the CDR3, taken from reference TRBV25-1 and TRBJ1-3): EADIYQTPRYLVIGTGKKITLECSQTMGHDKMYWYQQDPGMELHLIHYSYGVNSTEKGDLSSESTVSRIRTEHFPLTLESARPSHTSQYLCASRGQSGNTIYFGEGSWLTVV.

This clone has just a few counts. CDR3 amino acids: CASSLTDSYEQYF. Here the CDR3 DNA reads TGTGCCAGCAGCTTGACAGATTCCTACGAGCAGTACTTC. The V call is TRBV7-9, the J call TRBJ2-7, with D perhaps TRBD1 (5 bases). Trimming stripped 3 bases from V and 1 base from J, with 7 bases between. CDR1 is SEHNR and CDR2 is FQNEAQ in the germline V gene (reference sequence). This CDR3 is built from 13 residues.

The chain has TRBV6-5 and TRBJ1-3, with D possibly being TRBD1 (5 bases). Germline loops: CDR1 MNHEY, CDR2 SVGAGI. Trimming took 2 bases from V and 3 from J, leaving 14 bases between them. The CDR3 spans 16 residues. Here the CDR3 reads CASSYTSGLNGNTIYF. CDR3 DNA: TGTGCCAGCAGTTACACCTCAGGGTTAAATGGAAACACCATATATTTT.

V and J are TRBV11-2 and TRBJ1-1; possibly TRBD1 for D (6 bases). The CDR3 sequence is 16 residues long. Germline V lookup: CDR1 SGHAT, CDR2 FQNNGV. The ends were cut back, 0 bases at V and 1 base at J, with 12 bases in the middle. CDR3 sequence: CASSLEWGQTNTEAFF. For the CDR3, the DNA is TGTGCCAGCAGCTTAGAATGGGGGCAAACGAACACTGAAGCTTTCTTT.

This clone has only a few counts. The rearrangement joins TRBV12-1 to TRBJ2-1; the table's D call, TRBD2, was not checked against the DNA. TRBV12-1 is a pseudogene segment. This CDR3 has 17 residues. This CDR3 reads CASSLGTSGRDFIEQFF. In DNA form, the CDR3 reads TGTGCCAGCAGCCTAGGGACTAGCGGGAGGGATTTCATAGAGCAGTTCTTC.

Regarding this clone: The same CDR3 is also encoded by other DNA sequences in this sample. The chain carries TRBV7-9 and TRBJ2-7; 10 positions match TRBD2. J lost 3 bases, V lost 6 bases, and 8 bases had no gene match. The CDR3 totals 15 residues. Looked up from germline, CDR1 is SEHNR and CDR2 is FQNEAQ (reference sequence). CDR3 loop: CASSPTSGIFYEQYF. CDR3 in DNA: TGTGCCAGCAGTCCAACTAGCGGGATTTTCTACGAGCAGTACTTC.

This chain connects TRBV2 to TRBJ2-3; TRBD1 is a possible D gene (6 bases). This CDR3 has 14 amino acids. V was trimmed by 2 bases and J by 3 bases, leaving 9 bases between them. Per germline, CDR1 SNHLY and CDR2 FYNNEI. In DNA, the CDR3 is TGTGCCAGCAGTGAATCCCAGGGGACAGATACGCAGTATTTT. This gives the protein CASSESQGTDTQYF.

The chain links TRBV5-1 to TRBJ2-5, with 7 bases aligning to TRBD1. The germline V gene encodes CDR1 SGHRS and CDR2 YFSETQ. This CDR3 is 17 amino acids long. J gave up 3 bases and V 0 bases, and 11 bases lay outside the gene matches. CDR3 sequence reads: CASSLGRRRDREETQYF. The CDR3 DNA is TGCGCCAGCAGCTTGGGCCGGCGCAGGGACAGAGAAGAGACCCAGTACTTC.

The V call is TRBV5-6, the J call TRBJ1-1; 8 bases are shared with TRBD1. Unmatched junction bases numbered 8, after V lost 5 bases and J lost 8 bases. The CDR3 extends over 13 amino acids. Germline V gene data show CDR1 as SGHDT and CDR2 as YYEEEE. The DNA of the CDR3 is TGTGCCAGCAGGAATACAGGGGGTCGCGAAGCTTTCTTT. Encoded protein: CASRNTGGREAFF.

This chain connects TRBV9 to TRBJ1-2; a possible D gene is TRBD1 (6 bases). This CDR3 is 14 amino acids long. Germline V gives CDR1 SGDLS, CDR2 YYNGEE. Trimming removed 0 bases at V and 4 bases at J, with 10 bases between. As DNA, the CDR3 is TGTGCCAGCAGCGTAGAAGGCAGGGGCTATGGCTACACCTTC. Translating it yields CASSVEGRGYGYTF.

The CDR3 DNA sequence: TGTGCCACGAGAGGCGGTCTAGCCGACACAGATACGCAGTATTTT. It is translated as CATRGGLADTDTQYF. V gene TRBV30 combines with J gene TRBJ2-3, with D perhaps matching TRBD2 (5 bases). The length of the CDR3 is 15 residues. Trimming stripped 8 bases from V and 2 bases from J, with 20 bases between. The germline CDR1 and CDR2 sequences are GTSNPN and SVGIG (reference sequence).

The gene calls are TRBV5-5 and TRBJ2-1, with no clear D. This CDR3 has 13 amino acids. Germline values: CDR1 SGHKS, CDR2 YYEKEE (reference sequence). V lost 4 bases and J lost 3, with 8 bases in between. CDR3 nucleotide sequence: TGTGCCAGCAGCGATACAAGCTACAATGAGCAGTTCTTC. This codes for CASSDTSYNEQFF.